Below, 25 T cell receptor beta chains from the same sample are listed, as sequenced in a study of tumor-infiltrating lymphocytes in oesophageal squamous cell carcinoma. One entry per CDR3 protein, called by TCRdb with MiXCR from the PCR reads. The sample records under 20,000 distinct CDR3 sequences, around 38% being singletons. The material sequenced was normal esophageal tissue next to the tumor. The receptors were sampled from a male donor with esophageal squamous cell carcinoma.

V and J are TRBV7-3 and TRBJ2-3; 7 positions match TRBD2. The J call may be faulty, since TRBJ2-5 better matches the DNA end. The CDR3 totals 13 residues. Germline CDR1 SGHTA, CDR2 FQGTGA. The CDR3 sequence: CASSMTSWGTQYF. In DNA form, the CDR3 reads TGTGCCAGCAGCATGACTAGCTGGGGGACCCAGTACTTC.

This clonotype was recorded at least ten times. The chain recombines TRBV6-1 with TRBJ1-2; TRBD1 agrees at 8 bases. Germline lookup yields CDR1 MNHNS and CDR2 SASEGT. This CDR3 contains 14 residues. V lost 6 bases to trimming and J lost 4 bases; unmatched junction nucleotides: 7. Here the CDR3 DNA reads TGTGCCAGCAGCTCAGACAGGGGAGGCTATGGCTACACCTTC. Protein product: CASSSDRGGYGYTF.

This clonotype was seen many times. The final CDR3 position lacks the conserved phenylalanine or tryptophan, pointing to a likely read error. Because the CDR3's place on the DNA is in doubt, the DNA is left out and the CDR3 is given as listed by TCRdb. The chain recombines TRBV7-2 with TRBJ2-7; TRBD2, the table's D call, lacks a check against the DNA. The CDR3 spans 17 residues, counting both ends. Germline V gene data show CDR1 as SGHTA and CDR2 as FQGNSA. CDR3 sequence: CASSLDGGANYGYTFGS.

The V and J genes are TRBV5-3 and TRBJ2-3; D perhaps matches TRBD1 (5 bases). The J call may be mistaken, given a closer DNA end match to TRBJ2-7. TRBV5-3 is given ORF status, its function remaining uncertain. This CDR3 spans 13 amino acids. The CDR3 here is CASSLPGMYEQYF. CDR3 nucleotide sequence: TGTGCCAGCAGCCTTCCAGGGATGTACGAGCAGTACTTC.

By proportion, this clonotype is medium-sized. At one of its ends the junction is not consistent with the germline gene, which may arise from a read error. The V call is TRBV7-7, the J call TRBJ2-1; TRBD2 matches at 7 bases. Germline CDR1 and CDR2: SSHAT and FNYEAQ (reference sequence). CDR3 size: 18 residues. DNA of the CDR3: TGTGCTAGCAGCTTAGCGGGCAGCCGATTAACGAGCTACAATGAGCAGTTCTTC. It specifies CASSLAGSRLTSYNEQFF.

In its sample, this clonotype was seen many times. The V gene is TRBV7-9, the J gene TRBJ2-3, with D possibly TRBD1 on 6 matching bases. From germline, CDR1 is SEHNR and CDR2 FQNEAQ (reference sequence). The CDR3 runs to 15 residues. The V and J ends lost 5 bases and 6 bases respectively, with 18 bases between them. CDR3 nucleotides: TGTGCCAGCAGCGATACAGGGTCCCCCGGGGATACGCAGTATTTT. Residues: CASSDTGSPGDTQYF.

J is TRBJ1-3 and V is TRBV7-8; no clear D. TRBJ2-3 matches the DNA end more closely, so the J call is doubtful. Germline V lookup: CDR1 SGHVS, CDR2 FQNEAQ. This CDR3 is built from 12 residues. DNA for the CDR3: TGTGCCAGCAGCTTACGGGTCGATACGCAGTATTTT. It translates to CASSLRVDTQYF.

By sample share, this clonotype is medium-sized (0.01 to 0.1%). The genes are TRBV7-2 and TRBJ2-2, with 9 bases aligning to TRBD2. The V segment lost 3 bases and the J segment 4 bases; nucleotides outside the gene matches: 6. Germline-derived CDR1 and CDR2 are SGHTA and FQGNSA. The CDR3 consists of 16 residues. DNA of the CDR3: TGTGCCAGCAGCTTGGTTAGCGGGAGAGGCACCGGGGAGCTGTTTTTT. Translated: CASSLVSGRGTGELFF.

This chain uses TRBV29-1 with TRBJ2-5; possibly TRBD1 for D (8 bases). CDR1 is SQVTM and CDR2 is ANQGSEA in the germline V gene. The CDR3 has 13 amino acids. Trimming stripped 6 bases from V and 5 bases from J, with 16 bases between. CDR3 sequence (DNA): TGCAGCGTCACCGACAGGGGAGGGGAGACCCAGTACTTC. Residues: CSVTDRGGETQYF.

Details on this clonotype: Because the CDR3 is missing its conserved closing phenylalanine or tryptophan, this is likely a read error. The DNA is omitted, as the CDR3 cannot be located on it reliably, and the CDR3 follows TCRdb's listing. CDR3 sequence reads: CASSLQGSETQYFGP. The chain couples TRBV7-3 to TRBJ1-6; the tabulated D call, TRBD1, remains unverified against the DNA. The CDR3 has 15 amino acids, counting both end residues. Germline V lookup: CDR1 SGHTA, CDR2 FQGTGA.

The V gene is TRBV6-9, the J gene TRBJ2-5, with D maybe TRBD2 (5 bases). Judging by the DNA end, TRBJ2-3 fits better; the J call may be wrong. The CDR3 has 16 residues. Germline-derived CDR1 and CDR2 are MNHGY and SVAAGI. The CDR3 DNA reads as TGTGCCAGCAGACCTTACCCTAGCAGAGTGGGAGATACGCAGTATTTT. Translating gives CASRPYPSRVGDTQYF.

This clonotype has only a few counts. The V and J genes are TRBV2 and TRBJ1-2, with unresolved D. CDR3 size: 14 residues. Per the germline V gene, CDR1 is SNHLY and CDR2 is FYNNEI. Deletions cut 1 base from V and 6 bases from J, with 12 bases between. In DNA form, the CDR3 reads TGTGCCAGCAGTGAAGACATATCCCAAAATGGCTACACCTTC. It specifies CASSEDISQNGYTF.

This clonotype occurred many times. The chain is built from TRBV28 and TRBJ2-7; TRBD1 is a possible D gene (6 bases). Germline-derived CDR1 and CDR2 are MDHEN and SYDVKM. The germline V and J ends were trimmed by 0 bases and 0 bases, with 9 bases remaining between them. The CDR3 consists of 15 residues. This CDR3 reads CASSLWGAGSYEQYF. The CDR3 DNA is TGTGCCAGCAGTTTATGGGGGGCCGGCTCCTACGAGCAGTACTTC.

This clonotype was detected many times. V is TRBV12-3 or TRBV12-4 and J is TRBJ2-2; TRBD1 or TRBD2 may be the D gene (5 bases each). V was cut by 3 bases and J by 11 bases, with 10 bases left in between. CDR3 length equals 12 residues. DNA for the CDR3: TGTGCCAGCAGTTTCGGGACGCTCGAGCTGTTTTTT. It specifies CASSFGTLELFF.

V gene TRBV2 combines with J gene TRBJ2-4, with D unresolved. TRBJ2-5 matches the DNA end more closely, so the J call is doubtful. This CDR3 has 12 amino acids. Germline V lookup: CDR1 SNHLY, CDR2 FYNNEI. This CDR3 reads CASSGEKETQYF. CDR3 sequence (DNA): TGTGCCAGCAGTGGGGAAAAAGAGACCCAGTACTTC.

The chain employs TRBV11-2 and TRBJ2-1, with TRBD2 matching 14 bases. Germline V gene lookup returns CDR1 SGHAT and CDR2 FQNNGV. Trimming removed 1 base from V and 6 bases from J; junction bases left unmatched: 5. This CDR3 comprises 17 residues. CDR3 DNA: TGTGCCAGCAGCTTAGTTGGGACTAGCGGGAGTATCAATGAGCAGTTCTTC. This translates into CASSLVGTSGSINEQFF.

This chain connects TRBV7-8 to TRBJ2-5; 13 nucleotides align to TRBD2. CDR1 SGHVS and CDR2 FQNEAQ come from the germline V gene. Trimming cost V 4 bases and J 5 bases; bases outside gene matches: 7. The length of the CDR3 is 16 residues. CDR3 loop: CASSSPGLAGRETQYF. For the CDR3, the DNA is TGTGCCAGCAGCTCGCCGGGACTAGCGGGGAGGGAGACCCAGTACTTC. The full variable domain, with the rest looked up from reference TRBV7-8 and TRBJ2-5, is GAGVSQSPRYKVAKRGQDVALRCDPISGHVSLFWYQQALGQGPEFLTYFQNEAQLDKSGLPSDRFFAERPEGSVSTLKIQRTQQEDSAVYLCASSSPGLAGRETQYFGPGTRLLVL.

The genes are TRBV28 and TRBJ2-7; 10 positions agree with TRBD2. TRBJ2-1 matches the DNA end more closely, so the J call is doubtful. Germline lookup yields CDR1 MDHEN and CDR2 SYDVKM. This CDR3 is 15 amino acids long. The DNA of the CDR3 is TGTGCCAGCAAGATTAGCGGGGGGTCTCGGAATGAGCAGTTCTTC. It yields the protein CASKISGGSRNEQFF.

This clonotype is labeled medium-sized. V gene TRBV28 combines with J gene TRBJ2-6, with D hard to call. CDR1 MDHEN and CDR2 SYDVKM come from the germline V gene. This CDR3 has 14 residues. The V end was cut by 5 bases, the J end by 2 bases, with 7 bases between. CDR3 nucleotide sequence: TGTGCCAGCAGTATAGTGGCTGGGGCCAACGTCCTGACTTTC. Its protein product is CASSIVAGANVLTF.

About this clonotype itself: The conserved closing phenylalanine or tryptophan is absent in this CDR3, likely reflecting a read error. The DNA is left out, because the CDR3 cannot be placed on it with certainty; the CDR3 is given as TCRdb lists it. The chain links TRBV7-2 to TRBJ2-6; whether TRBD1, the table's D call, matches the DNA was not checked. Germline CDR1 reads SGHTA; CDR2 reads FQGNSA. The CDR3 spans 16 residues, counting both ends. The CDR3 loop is CASSLNRGGDEQFFGA.

For the CDR3, the DNA is TGTGCCAGCAGTTTAAGCTTGACAGGGGACACTGAAGCTTTCTTT. Its protein is CASSLSLTGDTEAFF. The rearrangement joins TRBV27 to TRBJ1-1; 8 bases are shared with TRBD1. In germline, CDR1 is MNHEY, CDR2 SMNVEV (reference sequence). Trimming cost V 2 bases and J 3 bases; bases outside gene matches: 5. CDR3 size: 15 residues.

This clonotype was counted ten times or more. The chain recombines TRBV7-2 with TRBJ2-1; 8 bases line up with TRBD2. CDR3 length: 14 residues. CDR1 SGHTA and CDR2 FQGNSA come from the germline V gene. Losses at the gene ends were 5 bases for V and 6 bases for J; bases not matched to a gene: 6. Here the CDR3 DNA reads TGTGCCAGCAGCCTCCAAGCGGGGGCCAATGAGCAGTTCTTC. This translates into CASSLQAGANEQFF.

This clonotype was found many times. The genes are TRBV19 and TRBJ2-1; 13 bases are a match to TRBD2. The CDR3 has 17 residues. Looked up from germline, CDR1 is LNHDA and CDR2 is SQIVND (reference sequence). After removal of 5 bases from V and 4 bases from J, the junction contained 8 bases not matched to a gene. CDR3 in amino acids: CASSELAGGGLYNEQFF. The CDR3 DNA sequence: TGTGCCAGTAGTGAACTAGCGGGGGGGGGGCTTTACAATGAGCAGTTCTTC.

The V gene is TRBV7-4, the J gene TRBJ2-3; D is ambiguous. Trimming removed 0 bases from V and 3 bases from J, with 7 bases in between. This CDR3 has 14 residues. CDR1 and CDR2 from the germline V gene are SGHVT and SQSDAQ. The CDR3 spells CASSLAANTDTQYF. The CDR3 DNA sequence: TGTGCCAGCAGCTTAGCGGCAAATACAGATACGCAGTATTTT.

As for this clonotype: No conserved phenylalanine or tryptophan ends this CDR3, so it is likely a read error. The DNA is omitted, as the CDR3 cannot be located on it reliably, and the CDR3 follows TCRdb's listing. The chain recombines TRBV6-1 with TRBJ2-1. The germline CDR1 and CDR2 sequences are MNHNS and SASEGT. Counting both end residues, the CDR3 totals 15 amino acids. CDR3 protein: CASRESAAYGYTFGS.